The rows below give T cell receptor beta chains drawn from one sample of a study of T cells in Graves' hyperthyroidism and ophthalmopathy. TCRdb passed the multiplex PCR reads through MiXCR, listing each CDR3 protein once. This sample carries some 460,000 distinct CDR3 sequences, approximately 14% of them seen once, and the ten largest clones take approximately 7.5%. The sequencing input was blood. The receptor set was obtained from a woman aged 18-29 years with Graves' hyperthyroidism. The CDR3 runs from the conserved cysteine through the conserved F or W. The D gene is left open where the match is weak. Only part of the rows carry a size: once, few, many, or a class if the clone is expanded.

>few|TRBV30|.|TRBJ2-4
TGTGCCTGGTCCGGGACATCTGACAAAAACATTCAGTACTTC
CAWSGTSDKNIQYF
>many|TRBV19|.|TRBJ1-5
TGTGCCAGTAGTATAACCCGCCACGGGACCGTCAATCAGCCCCAGCATTTT
CASSITRHGTVNQPQHF
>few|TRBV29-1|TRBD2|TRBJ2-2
TGCAGCGTTGTGGGCGGGGGGATGGAGCTGTTTTTT
CSVVGGGMELFF
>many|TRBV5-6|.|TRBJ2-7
TGTGCCAGCAGCTTGGAGGGGCCCCTTCTTTACGAGCAGTACTTC
CASSLEGPLLYEQYF
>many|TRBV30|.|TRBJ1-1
TGTGCCTGGACCTCAGGGCCCCGCGGGGCTTTCTTT
CAWTSGPRGAFF
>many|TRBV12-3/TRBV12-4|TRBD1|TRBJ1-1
TGTGCCAGCAGTTTTGGACAGGGTGGAACTGAAGCTTTCTTT
CASSFGQGGTEAFF
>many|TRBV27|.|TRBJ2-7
TGTGCCAGCAGCCTCACTGGGACCTCCTACGAGCAGTACTTC
CASSLTGTSYEQYF
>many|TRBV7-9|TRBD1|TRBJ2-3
TGTGCCAGCAGTGTTGGACAGGGGGGTGTTGGTACGCAGTATTTT
CASSVGQGGVGTQYF
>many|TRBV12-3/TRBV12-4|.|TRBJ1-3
TGTGCCAGCAGTTTCGGGGGGGCGAGAAACACCATATATTTT
CASSFGGARNTIYF
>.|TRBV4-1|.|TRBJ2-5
TGCGCCAGCAGCCACCCCTCCCCGGAGACCCAGTACTTC
CASSHPSPETQYF
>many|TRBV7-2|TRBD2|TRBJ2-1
TGTGCCAGCAGCCCGTCCGTGGGCGGGAGTCGGGGTGAGCAGTTCTTC
CASSPSVGGSRGEQFF
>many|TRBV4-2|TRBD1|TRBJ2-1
TGTGCCAGCAGCCAAGAAGAACGACAGGGGGCGGGTGAGCAGTTCTTC
CASSQEERQGAGEQFF
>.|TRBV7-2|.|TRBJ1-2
TGTGCCAGCAGCTTGGGGGCAGTTTTCCCATTCGGCTACACCTTC
CASSLGAVFPFGYTF
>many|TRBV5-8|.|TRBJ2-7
TGTGCCAGCAGTATTAATGGGGAGCAGTACTTC
CASSINGEQYF
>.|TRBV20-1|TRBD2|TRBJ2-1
TGTAGTGCTGGAGTAGCGGGGGGGTACAATGAGCAGTTCTTC
CSAGVAGGYNEQFF
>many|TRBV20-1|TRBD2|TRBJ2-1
TGCAGTGCCCCCAGGACTAGCGGGAGAGGGGGTTACAATGAGCAGTTCTTC
CSAPRTSGRGGYNEQFF